A few counts support the clone carrying this TCR beta chain. Its antigen remains unidentified. TCRbeta library preparation incorporated unique molecular identifiers. TCRdb recomputed calls from the PCR reads with MiXCR, one row per CDR3 protein. The repertoire includes approximately 630,000 distinct CDR3 sequences, 13% of them detected once, and around 0.76% sits in the top ten. These data belong to a study of T-cell reconstitution after alpha-beta-depleted transplantation in children. Study-level results: T-cell counts and diversity at one year following transplant were attributed mainly to newly produced T cells. Surviving recipient T cells and thymic progenitors produced the high day-60 TCRbeta diversity seen in some patients. After transplant, at about two months, alpha-beta T cells were reportedly derived from several hundred expanded graft clones.

CDR3 length: 12 residues. The germline V gene has CDR1 SQVTM and CDR2 ANQGSEA. V shed 4 bases and J 6 bases; nucleotides not matched to a gene: 1. The chain has TRBV29-1 and TRBJ2-3; 10 bases match TRBD1. The TCR sequence derives from a girl aged 2-10 years with congenital amegakaryocytic thrombocytopenia, due to receive a stem cell transplant. This sample comprised PBMCs, obtained before TCRalphabeta/CD19-depleted stem cell transplant. The CDR3 loop is CSVVGQGDTQYF. CDR3 in DNA: TGCAGCGTTGTGGGACAGGGGGATACGCAGTATTTT.